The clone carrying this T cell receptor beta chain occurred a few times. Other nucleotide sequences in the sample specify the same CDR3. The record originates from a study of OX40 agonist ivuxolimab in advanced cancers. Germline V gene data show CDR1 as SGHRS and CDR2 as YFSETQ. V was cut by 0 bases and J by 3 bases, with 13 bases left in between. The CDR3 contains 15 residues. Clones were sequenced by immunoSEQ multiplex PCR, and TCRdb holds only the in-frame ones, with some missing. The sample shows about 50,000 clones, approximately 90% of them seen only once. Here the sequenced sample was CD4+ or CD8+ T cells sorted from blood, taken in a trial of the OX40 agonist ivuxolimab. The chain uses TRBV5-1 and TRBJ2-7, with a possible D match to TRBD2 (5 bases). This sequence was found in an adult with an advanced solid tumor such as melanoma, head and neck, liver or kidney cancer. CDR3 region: CASSLAGEAVYEQYF. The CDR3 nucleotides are TGCGCCAGCAGCTTGGCCGGGGAAGCGGTCTACGAGCAGTACTTC. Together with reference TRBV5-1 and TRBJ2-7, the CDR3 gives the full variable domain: KAGVTQTPRYLIKTRGQQVTLSCSPISGHRSVSWYQQTPGQGLQFLFEYFSETQRNKGNFPGRFSGRQFSNSRSEMNVSTLELGDSALYLCASSLAGEAVYEQYFGPGTRLTVT.